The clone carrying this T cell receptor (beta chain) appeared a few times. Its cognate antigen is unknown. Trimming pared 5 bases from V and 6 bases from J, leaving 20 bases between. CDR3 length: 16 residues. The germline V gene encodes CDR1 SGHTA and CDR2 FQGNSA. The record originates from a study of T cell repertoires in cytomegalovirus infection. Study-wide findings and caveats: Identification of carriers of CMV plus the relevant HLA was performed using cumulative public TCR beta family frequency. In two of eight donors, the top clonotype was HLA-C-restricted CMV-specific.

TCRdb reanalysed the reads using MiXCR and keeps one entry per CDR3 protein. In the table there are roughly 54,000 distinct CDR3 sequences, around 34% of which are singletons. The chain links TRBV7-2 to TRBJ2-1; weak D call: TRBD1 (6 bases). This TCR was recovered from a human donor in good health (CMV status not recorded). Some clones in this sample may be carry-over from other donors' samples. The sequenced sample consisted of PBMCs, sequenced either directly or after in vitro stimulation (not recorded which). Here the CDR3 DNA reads TGTGCCAGCAGCCCTCAGGGGATCGGGCTATCCAATGAGCAGTTCTTC. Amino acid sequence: CASSPQGIGLSNEQFF.